This paragraph reports one T cell receptor (beta chain). Its antigen is not known. The data stem from a study of cytomegalovirus exposure and HLA in healthy donors. Study results and limitations: Later analysis revealed greater clonal expansion in HLA-associated TCR beta chains than in equally common others. Cytomegalovirus association was listed for 150 or so TCR beta chains. As immune exposure information, only CMV serostatus was available.

The PCR contained 60 Vbeta and 13 Jbeta primers. Authors' processing steps: In a later analysis, some 11 million of 75 million to 90 million unique beta chains occurred in at least two donors. This table comes from immunoSEQ multiplex PCR, and its TCRdb copy is limited to in-frame clones, with some not included. V and J calls plus clone size are reproduced from that table; the DNA served to infer D and trimming. Its table lists tens of thousands of clones. The receptor comes from a man aged 40-49 years in good health and CMV-seronegative. Material for sequencing was PBMCs.

As DNA, the CDR3 is TGCGCCAGCAGCTTGGTTGTGAGGGCGTCGTTCCCTGAAGCTTTCTTT. Its protein is CASSLVVRASFPEAFF. The chain combines TRBV5-1 with TRBJ1-1; D unclear. V gave up 0 bases and J gave up 6 bases, with 18 bases separating them. Germline V CDR1 and CDR2: SGHRS, YFSETQ. This CDR3 is built from 16 residues.